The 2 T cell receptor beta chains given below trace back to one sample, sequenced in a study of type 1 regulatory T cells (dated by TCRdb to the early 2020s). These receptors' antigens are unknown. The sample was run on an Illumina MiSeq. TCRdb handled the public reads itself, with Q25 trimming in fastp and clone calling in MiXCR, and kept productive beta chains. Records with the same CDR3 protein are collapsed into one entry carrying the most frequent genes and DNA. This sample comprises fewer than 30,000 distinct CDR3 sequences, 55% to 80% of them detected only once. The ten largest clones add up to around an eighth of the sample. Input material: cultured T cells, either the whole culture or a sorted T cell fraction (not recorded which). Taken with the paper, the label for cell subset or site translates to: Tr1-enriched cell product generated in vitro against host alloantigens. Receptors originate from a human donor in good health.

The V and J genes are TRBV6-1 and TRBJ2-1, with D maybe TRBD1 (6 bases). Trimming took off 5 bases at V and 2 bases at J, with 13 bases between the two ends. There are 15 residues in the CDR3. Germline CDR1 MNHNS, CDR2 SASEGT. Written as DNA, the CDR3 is TGTGCCAGCAGTTCCCAGGGACAAACCTACAATGAGCAGTTCTTC. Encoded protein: CASSSQGQTYNEQFF.

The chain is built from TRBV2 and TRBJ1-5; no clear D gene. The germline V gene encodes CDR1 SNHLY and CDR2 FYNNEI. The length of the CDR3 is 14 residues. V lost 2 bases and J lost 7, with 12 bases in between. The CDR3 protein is CASSEWPPGQPQHF. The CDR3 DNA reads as TGTGCCAGCAGTGAATGGCCGCCGGGGCAGCCCCAGCATTTT.